Below, one TCR beta chain is given with its context. Its antigen is unknown. These data come from a study of cytomegalovirus exposure and HLA in healthy donors. Overall study: Among over 350 genotyped donors, about 80% fell in the Caucasian-associated ancestry cluster. Study observations and caveats: A later analysis showed TCR association rates differing by HLA locus, peaking at DRB1 and lowest at HLA-C. Analysis was performed later, and it showed HLA-associated TCR beta chains to be more clonally expanded than equally common others. Cytomegalovirus association was listed for approximately 160 TCR beta chains.

The CDR3 contains 15 residues. Trimming stripped 3 bases from V and 2 bases from J, with 10 bases between. CDR1 is SGHTA and CDR2 is FQGNSA in the germline V gene. Both 60 Vbeta primers and 13 Jbeta primers went into the PCR. Method: immunoSEQ multiplex PCR; TCRdb's copy keeps in-frame clones and lacks some. The sample has about 160,000 clones; the top ten hold 1% to 1.5%. Material for sequencing was PBMCs. This receptor was obtained from a woman aged 60 to 75 in good health and CMV-seronegative. The chain couples TRBV7-2 to TRBJ2-2, with D maybe TRBD2 (6 bases). The CDR3 coding sequence is TGTGCCAGCAGCTTGAGACTAGTAAACACCGGGGAGCTGTTTTTT. Its protein product is CASSLRLVNTGELFF. Looking up the rest from reference TRBV7-2 and TRBJ2-2 gives the full variable domain: GAGVSQSPSNKVTEKGKDVELRCDPISGHTALYWYRQSLGQGLEFLIYFQGNSAPDKSGLPSDRFSAERTGGSVSTLTIQRTQQEDSAVYLCASSLRLVNTGELFFGEGSRLTVL.